The 30 T cell receptor beta chains given below trace back to one sample, sequenced in a study of T cell responses to AZD1222 COVID-19 vaccine. Clones were read by immunoSEQ multiplex PCR, and TCRdb kept only the in-frame ones, dropping some. The table records fewer than 150,000 clones, 85% to 95% of them present only once. The specimen comprised peripheral blood, sampled on day 0 of AZD1222 vaccination. The receptor source for this set is an adult in good health.

The J gene is TRBJ2-3, the V gene TRBV18, with 11 bases identical to TRBD2. The germline V gene has CDR1 KGHSH and CDR2 LQKENI. The CDR3 spans 19 residues. V shed 3 bases, J shed 0 bases, and the junction held 11 bases outside the gene matches. CDR3 in DNA: TGTGCCAGCTCACCTCTGTATCTAGCGGGGGGCAGGAGCACAGATACGCAGTATTTT. This codes for CASSPLYLAGGRSTDTQYF.

This chain joins TRBV5-1 and TRBJ1-2; tentative D call: TRBD1 (6 bases). V shed 3 bases and J shed 2 bases, with 11 bases lying between them. The CDR3 has 14 residues. CDR1 is SGHRS, CDR2 YFSETQ, per germline. This CDR3 reads CASSSLGGNYGYTF. In nucleotides, the CDR3 is TGCGCCAGCAGCTCCTTGGGGGGCAACTATGGCTACACCTTC.

V gene TRBV21-1 combines with J gene TRBJ1-2; whether TRBD1, the table's D call, matches the DNA was not checked. TRBV21-1 is a documented pseudogene. The CDR3 spans 18 residues. The CDR3 nucleotides are TGTGCCAGCAGCATTAGACAAATTCAACCCCCCTCCTACTATGGCTACACCTTC. Protein sequence: CASSIRQIQPPSYYGYTF.

In its sample, this clone was seen once. The rearrangement uses TRBV15 and TRBJ2-3, with a weak D call TRBD1 (5 bases). The ends were cut back, 0 bases at V and 2 bases at J, with 9 bases in the middle. Germline V lookup: CDR1 LNHNV, CDR2 YYDKDF (reference sequence). The length of the CDR3 is 15 residues. The CDR3 DNA is TGTGCCACCAGCAGAGAGGGCAGGGTCACAGATACGCAGTATTTT. It specifies CATSREGRVTDTQYF.

The rearrangement uses TRBV25-1 and TRBJ1-2, with 11 bases fitting TRBD1. V trimming: 8 bases; J trimming: 3 bases; junction bases outside the gene matches: 2. CDR1 and CDR2 (germline): MGHDK, SYGVNS. CDR3 length: 13 residues. The CDR3, as DNA: TGTGCCAGCTGGGACAGGGGGGACTATGGCTACACCTTC. It specifies CASWDRGDYGYTF.

The V and J genes are TRBV5-1 and TRBJ2-1; 12 bases align to TRBD2. Germline CDR1 and CDR2: SGHRS and YFSETQ. Germline trimming cut 3 bases from V and 6 bases from J; bases unmatched to any gene: 1. The CDR3 loop spans 14 amino acids. The CDR3 here is CASSWGLAGNEQFF. CDR3 nucleotide sequence: TGCGCCAGCAGCTGGGGACTAGCGGGCAATGAGCAGTTCTTC.

The gene calls are TRBV5-1 and TRBJ1-2; no reliable D call. The CDR3 extends over 13 amino acids. The V and J ends lost 0 bases and 3 bases respectively, with 6 bases between them. Germline V CDR1 and CDR2: SGHRS, YFSETQ. The chain's CDR3 is CASSLGQDYGYTF. DNA of the CDR3: TGCGCCAGCAGCTTGGGGCAGGACTATGGCTACACCTTC.

This sequence joins TRBV9 and TRBJ1-2; D not resolved. Germline loops: CDR1 SGDLS, CDR2 YYNGEE. Trimming removed 2 bases from V and 3 bases from J, with 11 bases in between. The CDR3 runs to 14 residues. The CDR3 DNA reads as TGTGCCAGCAGCGTTGATAGGGATTACTATGGCTACACCTTC. This codes for CASSVDRDYYGYTF. Drawing the rest from reference TRBV9 and TRBJ1-2, the complete variable domain is DSGVTQTPKHLITATGQRVTLRCSPRSGDLSVYWYQQSLDQGLQFLIQYYNGEERAKGNILERFSAQQFPDLHSELNLSSLELGDSALYFCASSVDRDYYGYTFGSGTRLTVV.

Concerning this clone: At the DNA level, this CDR3 is encoded by other sequences in the same sample as well. The J gene is TRBJ1-5, the V gene TRBV19, with D maybe TRBD1 (6 bases). The CDR3 spans 13 residues. Germline V gene sequence: CDR1 LNHDA, CDR2 SQIVND (reference sequence). Trimming took off 2 bases at V and 4 bases at J, with 6 bases between the two ends. The CDR3 here is CASSIRGNQPQHF. CDR3 bases: TGTGCCAGTAGTATAAGGGGGAATCAGCCCCAGCATTTT. The variable domain in full, completed from reference TRBV19 and TRBJ1-5, reads DGGITQSPKYLFRKEGQNVTLSCEQNLNHDAMYWYRQDPGQGLRLIYYSQIVNDFQKGDIAEGYSVSREKKESFPLTVTSAQKNPTAFYLCASSIRGNQPQHFGDGTRLSIL.

The gene calls are TRBV7-9 and TRBJ1-1; D not resolved. CDR3 length equals 12 residues. Germline values: CDR1 SEHNR, CDR2 FQNEAQ (reference sequence). The germline V and J ends were trimmed by 11 bases and 1 base, with 11 bases remaining between them. In nucleotides, the CDR3 is TGTGCCTGCGGAAAAAGGAACACTGAAGCTTTCTTT. Translating gives CACGKRNTEAFF.

The CDR3 here is CASSFLWTGEGGNTIYF. The CDR3 bases are TGTGCCAGCAGCTTCTTGTGGACAGGGGAGGGTGGAAACACCATATATTTT. The V gene is TRBV11-2, the J gene TRBJ1-3; 9 bases are a match to TRBD1. The trim removed 3 bases at V and 3 bases at J, leaving 9 bases unmatched. This CDR3 is 17 amino acids long. Germline-derived CDR1 and CDR2 are SGHAT and FQNNGV.

The J gene is TRBJ1-2, the V gene TRBV6-5; 9 nucleotides align to TRBD1. Losses at the gene ends were 2 bases for V and 3 bases for J; bases not matched to a gene: 7. CDR1 MNHEY and CDR2 SVGAGI come from the germline V gene. The CDR3 consists of 16 residues. The CDR3, as DNA: TGTGCCAGCAGTTACCAGCCGGGGACAGGGTACTATGGCTACACCTTC. Residues: CASSYQPGTGYYGYTF.

This chain links TRBV19 with TRBJ1-1; 7 bases are shared with TRBD1. V shed 6 bases and J 0 bases; nucleotides not matched to a gene: 4. The CDR3 loop spans 14 amino acids. Germline lookup yields CDR1 LNHDA and CDR2 SQIVND (reference sequence). The CDR3 region has the DNA TGTGCCAGTAGCCTACAGGGGATGAACACTGAAGCTTTCTTT. Its translation is CASSLQGMNTEAFF.

This chain links TRBV6-1 with TRBJ1-2; no reliable D call. Germline V CDR1 and CDR2: MNHNS, SASEGT. V shed 1 base and J shed 0 bases, with 9 bases lying between them. There are 15 residues in the CDR3. The CDR3 DNA is TGTGCCAGCAGTGAAGGACGTATGGCTAACTATGGCTACACCTTC. This encodes CASSEGRMANYGYTF.

J is TRBJ2-5 and V is TRBV6-2 or TRBV6-3; 9 bases map to TRBD2. CDR1 and CDR2 from the germline V gene are MNHEY and SVGEGT. CDR3 length equals 15 residues. V shed 6 bases and J 2 bases; nucleotides not matched to a gene: 7. The DNA for the CDR3 is TGTGCCAGCAGCCGCCCGGCGGGGGGGCAAGAGACCCAGTACTTC. Protein product: CASSRPAGGQETQYF.

CDR3 DNA sequence: TGTGCCAGCAGCTTCCGGACTAGCGGGGGCACAGATACGCAGTATTTT. Its translation: CASSFRTSGGTDTQYF. The chain joins TRBV7-9 to TRBJ2-3, with TRBD2 matching over 12 bases. CDR3 size: 16 residues. Germline trimming cut 3 bases from V and 1 base from J; bases unmatched to any gene: 2. CDR1 is SEHNR, CDR2 FQNEAQ, per germline (reference sequence).

The rearrangement uses TRBV6-4 and TRBJ1-2; D not resolved. Per the germline V gene, CDR1 is MRHNA and CDR2 is SNTAGT. The CDR3 length is 11 residues. Trimming cost V 0 bases and J 5 bases, with 1 base left between them. CDR3 residues: CASSDSYGYTF. CDR3 nucleotides: TGTGCCAGCAGTGACTCTTATGGCTACACCTTC.

The chain combines TRBV3-1 (or the pseudogene TRBV3-2) with TRBJ2-2; D may correspond to TRBD1 or TRBD2 (5 bases each). This CDR3 contains 13 residues. Trimming left V 0 bases short and J 6 bases short, with 5 bases between. CDR1 and CDR2 (germline): LGHDT, YNNKEL (reference sequence). In DNA form, the CDR3 reads TGTGCCAGCAGCCAAGAGGGGGCCGGGGAGCTGTTTTTT. Its translation is CASSQEGAGELFF.

The V gene is TRBV19, the J gene TRBJ1-2; 8 positions match TRBD1. The CDR3 totals 13 residues. From germline, CDR1 is LNHDA and CDR2 SQIVND (reference sequence). V was pared by 5 bases and J by 4 bases, with 3 bases of the junction left unmatched. The CDR3 region is CASSPDRGYGYTF. CDR3 coding DNA: TGTGCCAGTAGTCCCGACAGGGGCTATGGCTACACCTTC.

This sequence joins TRBV5-1 and TRBJ2-1; 9 bases line up with TRBD1. Germline V lookup: CDR1 SGHRS, CDR2 YFSETQ. Unmatched junction bases numbered 7, after V lost 3 bases and J lost 6 bases. The CDR3 totals 15 residues. The CDR3 is CASSWGQGIGNEQFF. As DNA, the CDR3 is TGCGCCAGCAGCTGGGGACAGGGAATCGGCAATGAGCAGTTCTTC.

The J gene is TRBJ2-3, the V gene TRBV5-8; TRBD2 matches at 8 bases. Trimming at V came to 4 bases and at J to 0 bases, leaving 7 bases not matched to a gene. This CDR3 spans 16 amino acids. Germline CDR1 and CDR2: SGHTS and YDEGEE. The CDR3 bases are TGTGCCAGCAGCCCGGGGACTAGTACTAGCACAGATACGCAGTATTTT. As protein: CASSPGTSTSTDTQYF.

The count of this clone is one. This chain connects TRBV6-5 to TRBJ1-3, with 7 bases matching TRBD1. CDR1 and CDR2 from the germline V gene are MNHEY and SVGAGI. CDR3 length: 14 residues. The V segment lost 5 bases and the J segment 0 bases; nucleotides outside the gene matches: 1. The CDR3 nucleotides read TGTGCCAGCAGTACAGGGGACTCTGGAAACACCATATATTTT. It specifies CASSTGDSGNTIYF.

This chain uses TRBV27 with TRBJ1-1, with D possibly being TRBD1 (6 bases). Trimming took 3 bases from V and 3 from J, leaving 11 bases between them. Germline V gives CDR1 MNHEY, CDR2 SMNVEV (reference sequence). CDR3 length: 14 residues. The CDR3 DNA reads as TGTGCCAGCAGTTTGGGGGGGCGGTACACTGAAGCTTTCTTT. Translating it yields CASSLGGRYTEAFF.

The J gene is TRBJ1-6, the V gene TRBV3-1 (or the pseudogene TRBV3-2), with TRBD1 as a possible D gene (6 bases). The CDR3 extends over 14 amino acids. Germline values: CDR1 LGHDT, CDR2 YNNKEL (reference sequence). V was clipped by 4 bases and J by 12 bases, with 16 bases between them. This chain's CDR3 is CASSPRGQRGPLHF. CDR3 in DNA: TGTGCCAGCAGCCCCCGGGGGCAGCGAGGACCCCTCCACTTT.

The chain is built from TRBV10-1 and TRBJ1-1; 7 positions match TRBD1. Looked up from germline, CDR1 is WNHNN and CDR2 is SYGVQD (reference sequence). J lost 5 bases, V lost 2 bases, and 8 bases had no gene match. The CDR3 loop spans 15 amino acids. DNA for the CDR3: TGCGCCAGCAGTGAGGGACAGGTGGGGCGGACTGAAGCTTTCTTT. Protein sequence: CASSEGQVGRTEAFF.

The genes are TRBV5-1 and TRBJ2-2; 7 bases align to TRBD1. Germline CDR1 SGHRS, CDR2 YFSETQ. Trimming at V came to 0 bases and at J to 4 bases, leaving 3 bases not matched to a gene. CDR3 length: 15 residues. CDR3 nucleotides: TGCGCCAGCAGCTTGGGGCAGGGGGTCACCGGGGAGCTGTTTTTT. It codes for CASSLGQGVTGELFF.

The rearrangement links TRBV27 to TRBJ1-6; D call uncertain. Trimming stripped 9 bases from V and 3 bases from J, with 9 bases between. The CDR3 spans 13 residues. From germline, CDR1 is MNHEY and CDR2 SMNVEV (reference sequence). The CDR3 nucleotides read TGTGCCAGTGCGAGCGTCTATAATTCACCCCTCCACTTT. Translation: CASASVYNSPLHF.

V gene TRBV12-3 or TRBV12-4 combines with J gene TRBJ2-1; 8 nucleotides agree with TRBD2. V gave up 6 bases and J gave up 9 bases; unmatched junction bases: 7. This CDR3 has 13 residues. The CDR3 loop reads CASSLGGDREQFF. The CDR3, as DNA: TGTGCCAGCAGCCTCGGGGGGGATCGTGAGCAGTTCTTC.

This chain links TRBV7-8 with TRBJ1-3; a weak D match, TRBD1 (5 bases). The ends were cut back, 2 bases at V and 4 bases at J, with 9 bases in the middle. The CDR3 is 14 amino acids. Looked up from germline, CDR1 is SGHVS and CDR2 is FQNEAQ. The CDR3 here is CASSLWGDGNTIYF. CDR3 sequence (DNA): TGTGCCAGCAGCTTATGGGGGGACGGAAACACCATATATTTT.

This clone was observed many times. This sequence joins TRBV6-5 and TRBJ1-6, with D maybe TRBD1 (6 bases). The CDR3 runs to 15 residues. CDR1 is MNHEY, CDR2 SVGAGI, per germline. CDR3 in amino acids: CGNGDNPDSNSPLHF. As DNA, the CDR3 is TGTGGTAACGGGGACAATCCCGATTCAAATTCACCCCTCCACTTT.